The next 10 T cell receptor beta chains were all read from a single sample in a study of cytomegalovirus exposure and HLA in healthy donors. Primers for the PCR totalled 60 Vbeta and 13 Jbeta. TCRdb keeps only in-frame clones here, not all; method: immunoSEQ multiplex PCR. The sample lists around 95,000 clones, approximately 72% occurring once. The sample comprised PBMCs. The receptors were gathered from a woman aged 40 to 50 in good health and CMV-seropositive.

V is TRBV5-1 and J is TRBJ2-5; 7 bases agree with TRBD1. V shed 5 bases and J 3 bases; nucleotides not matched to a gene: 7. The CDR3 contains 14 residues. CDR1 and CDR2 (germline): SGHRS, YFSETQ. Here the CDR3 reads CASRGTVYEETQYF. The CDR3 DNA reads TGCGCCAGCAGAGGGACAGTTTATGAAGAGACCCAGTACTTC.

The chain couples TRBV19 to TRBJ2-2; no clear D. CDR3 length: 14 amino acids. Germline CDR1 LNHDA, CDR2 SQIVND (reference sequence). The V end lost 5 bases, the J end lost 6 bases, and 13 bases lay between the germline ends. CDR3 protein: CASSADPAAGELFF. CDR3 DNA: TGTGCCAGTAGTGCCGACCCGGCGGCCGGGGAGCTGTTTTTT.

This chain links TRBV28 with TRBJ2-7; weak D call: TRBD2 (7 bases). Germline V gene data show CDR1 as MDHEN and CDR2 as SYDVKM. The CDR3 length is 14 residues. V lost 7 bases, J lost 2 bases, and 15 bases lay in between. The DNA of the CDR3 is TGTGCCAGCAATCCTCGGGGGGCCCCCTACGAGCAGTACTTC. Amino acids: CASNPRGAPYEQYF.

A note on this clone: A junction boundary mismatches the germline segment, possibly from a read error. The rearrangement uses TRBV7-9 and TRBJ2-1, with 9 nucleotides matching TRBD2. Germline CDR1 is SEHNR and CDR2 is FQNEAQ (reference sequence). The CDR3 runs 16 residues. CDR3 in amino acids: CSSSYLLAGSYNEQFF. Written as DNA, the CDR3 is TGTTCCAGCAGCTACTTGCTAGCGGGGTCCTACAATGAGCAGTTCTTC. The full variable domain, its missing parts supplied by reference TRBV7-9 and TRBJ2-1, is DTGVSQNPRHKITKRGQNVTFRCDPISEHNRLYWYRQTLGQGPEFLTYFQNEAQLEKSRLLSDRFSAERPKGSFSTLEIQRTEQGDSAMYLCSSSYLLAGSYNEQFFGPGTRLTVL.

The chain combines TRBV2 with TRBJ2-1; 9 nucleotides match TRBD2. V lost 3 bases to trimming and J lost 6 bases; unmatched junction nucleotides: 6. Germline V gene data show CDR1 as SNHLY and CDR2 as FYNNEI. CDR3 length: 15 residues. The CDR3 nucleotides are TGTGCCAGCAGTGATATGCTACTAGCGGGCAATGAGCAGTTCTTC. Protein product: CASSDMLLAGNEQFF.

Points on this clone: Compared with germline, one end of the junction differs, possibly owing to a read error. This CDR3 is also generated by other DNA sequences in the sample. The chain has TRBV5-6 and TRBJ2-5, with D possibly being TRBD1 (5 bases). Germline V gives CDR1 SGHDT, CDR2 YYEEEE. The CDR3 is 15 residues long. Here the CDR3 reads CASSNAAGRYETQYF. CDR3 nucleotides: TGTGCCAGCAGCAATGCGGCAGGGCGTTATGAGACTCAGTACTTC.

The chain has TRBV5-1 and TRBJ2-1, with a tentative D call TRBD2 (6 bases). The CDR3 totals 16 residues. Germline CDR1 and CDR2: SGHRS and YFSETQ. The V and J ends lost 0 bases and 0 bases respectively, with 10 bases between them. CDR3: CASSLGQGGSYNEQFF. The CDR3 region has the DNA TGCGCCAGCAGCTTGGGGCAGGGAGGCTCCTACAATGAGCAGTTCTTC.

The chain links TRBV6-5 to TRBJ2-7; 8 bases are a match to TRBD1. Germline V lookup: CDR1 MNHEY, CDR2 SVGAGI. The CDR3 length is 14 residues. The junction had 8 bases not matched to a gene; V was cut back by 9 bases and J by 1 base. The CDR3 reads CASGTGGNSYEQYF. In DNA, the CDR3 is TGTGCCAGTGGAACAGGGGGGAATTCCTACGAGCAGTACTTC.

This clone has more than one count but fewer than ten. V is TRBV6-1 and J is TRBJ1-1; 9 nucleotides align to TRBD1. This CDR3 is built from 14 residues. Germline V gives CDR1 MNHNS, CDR2 SASEGT. Losses at the gene ends were 11 bases for V and 4 bases for J; bases not matched to a gene: 11. DNA for the CDR3: TGTGCCGGGGGAACCGGGACAGGGCCCACTGAAGCTTTCTTT. Translating gives CAGGTGTGPTEAFF.

The chain employs TRBV6-1 and TRBJ2-7; 10 nucleotides line up with TRBD2. Per germline, CDR1 MNHNS and CDR2 SASEGT. The length of the CDR3 is 14 residues. Trimming at V came to 6 bases and at J to 1 base, leaving 3 bases not matched to a gene. The DNA of the CDR3 is TGTGCCAGCAGGGCTAGCGGGAGTTCCTACGAGCAGTACTTC. Protein sequence: CASRASGSSYEQYF.